This T cell receptor (beta chain) was identified during a study of blood T cell repertoires in COVID-19. The CDR3 spans 17 residues. Germline lookup yields CDR1 KGHDR and CDR2 SFDVKD. V was shortened by 5 bases and J by 0 bases, with 16 bases between the two germline ends. Method: immunoSEQ multiplex PCR; TCRdb's copy keeps in-frame clones and lacks some. The data contain over 120,000 clones, approximately 84% of them seen just once; the ten biggest clones take up more than 2%. The chain has TRBV24-1 and TRBJ2-1; D is perhaps TRBD1 (5 bases). Sequenced sample: peripheral blood. The sequence was collected from a human donor with acute or convalescent COVID-19. The donor label of this sample is uncertain. CDR3: CATSAQPTDLSYNEQFF. The CDR3 region has the DNA TGTGCCACCAGTGCCCAACCGACAGACCTCTCCTACAATGAGCAGTTCTTC.